The 30 T cell receptor beta chains below come from one sample, sequenced in a study of blood T cell repertoires in COVID-19. Produced via immunoSEQ multiplex PCR; TCRdb's table is partial and in-frame only. The repertoire has 25,000 to 30,000 clones, around four fifths of them found once; the top ten carry around 70%. Sequencing was done on a sample of peripheral blood. The receptor set was obtained from a man aged 70-80 years with acute or convalescent COVID-19.

The J gene is TRBJ2-7, the V gene TRBV19; 7 nucleotides line up with TRBD2. This CDR3 has 15 amino acids. V shed 7 bases, J shed 3 bases, and the junction held 12 bases outside the gene matches. The germline V gene has CDR1 LNHDA and CDR2 SQIVND (reference sequence). CDR3 in amino acids: CASTRRGGSNYEQYF. The CDR3 DNA follows: TGTGCCAGTACCAGGAGAGGCGGGAGTAACTACGAGCAGTACTTC.

This clone has a single count. V and J are TRBV3-1 (or the pseudogene TRBV3-2) and TRBJ1-2; no clear D. Germline V lookup: CDR1 LGHDT, CDR2 YNNKEL (reference sequence). CDR3 size: 13 residues. Deletions cut 1 base from V and 9 bases from J, with 12 bases between. CDR3 sequence: CASSQARAGSYTF. The CDR3 region has the DNA TGTGCCAGCAGCCAAGCTAGGGCCGGGAGCTACACCTTC.

V and J are TRBV27 and TRBJ2-7; a possible D gene is TRBD1 (8 bases). There are 17 residues in the CDR3. Trimming cost V 5 bases and J 6 bases, with 26 bases left between them. Germline CDR1 reads MNHEY; CDR2 reads SMNVEV (reference sequence). The CDR3 here is CASSPTGRTGRVGEQYF. Here the CDR3 DNA reads TGTGCCAGCAGTCCCACCGGGAGGACAGGGAGAGTAGGCGAGCAGTACTTC.

The rearrangement joins TRBV6-5 to TRBJ2-3; D remains unclear. The length of the CDR3 is 13 residues. Trimming left V 8 bases short and J 4 bases short, with 13 bases between. CDR1 and CDR2 (germline): MNHEY, SVGAGI. The CDR3 here is CASSRGLPDTQYF. CDR3 DNA sequence: TGTGCCAGCTCCCGTGGGCTGCCAGATACGCAGTATTTT.

The chain has TRBV10-3 and TRBJ1-4; D not certain. The length of the CDR3 is 14 residues. Between the trimmed V and J ends, which lost 0 bases and 5 bases, there was a span of 7 bases. From germline, CDR1 is ENHRY and CDR2 SYGVKD. The CDR3 loop reads CAISESRANEKLFF. The CDR3 nucleotides read TGTGCCATCAGTGAGTCCCGAGCGAATGAAAAACTGTTTTTT.

This rearrangement joins TRBV6-5 to TRBJ1-5; D is perhaps TRBD1 (5 bases). This CDR3 contains 14 residues. The V gene's germline CDR1 is MNHEY and CDR2 SVGAGI. Trimming cost V 5 bases and J 6 bases, with 14 bases left between them. CDR3 sequence (DNA): TGTGCCAGCAGTCCAAGGGGTGGTGCTCAGCCCCAGCATTTT. Its translation: CASSPRGGAQPQHF.

Turning to this clone: This CDR3 fails to terminate in the conserved phenylalanine or tryptophan, so it likely reflects a read error. The limits of the CDR3 on the DNA are not certain, so only TCRdb's listed CDR3 is given. The chain joins TRBV7-2 to TRBJ1-1; the table calls TRBD1, which could not be checked here. The CDR3 is 13 residues long, ends included. Germline CDR1 reads SGHTA; CDR2 reads FQGNSA. The CDR3 loop reads CASTDGPSRDLRV.

The CDR3 is CASSAGGGVGDIQYF. Written as DNA, the CDR3 is TGTGCCAGCAGCGCCGGCGGCGGGGTGGGAGACATTCAGTACTTC. This rearrangement joins TRBV7-7 to TRBJ2-4; D is perhaps TRBD2 (6 bases). Trimming left V 5 bases short and J 8 bases short, with 19 bases between. Germline lookup yields CDR1 SSHAT and CDR2 FNYEAQ (reference sequence). The CDR3 is 15 residues long.

This sequence joins TRBV7-2 and TRBJ1-6; 10 bases match TRBD1. Trimming took 1 base from V and 10 from J; bases not matched to a gene: 4. The length of the CDR3 is 15 residues. CDR1 and CDR2 from the germline V gene are SGHTA and FQGNSA. The CDR3 here is CASSLVRDRGSPLHF. The CDR3 coding sequence is TGTGCCAGCAGCTTAGTCCGGGACAGGGGATCACCCCTCCACTTT. Combining the CDR3 with reference TRBV7-2 and TRBJ1-6 gives the whole variable domain GAGVSQSPSNKVTEKGKDVELRCDPISGHTALYWYRQSLGQGLEFLIYFQGNSAPDKSGLPSDRFSAERTGGSVSTLTIQRTQQEDSAVYLCASSLVRDRGSPLHFGNGTRLTVT.

The rearrangement uses TRBV11-2 and TRBJ1-6, with TRBD1 as a possible D gene (5 bases). The V and J ends lost 5 bases and 6 bases respectively, with 8 bases between them. Germline V gene sequence: CDR1 SGHAT, CDR2 FQNNGV. This CDR3 is built from 13 residues. The CDR3 loop reads CASSVDSNSPLHF. The DNA of the CDR3 is TGTGCCAGCAGCGTTGACAGTAATTCACCCCTCCACTTT.

V usage is TRBV18 and J usage is TRBJ2-1, with 7 bases lining up with TRBD1. The CDR3 runs 14 residues. Looked up from germline, CDR1 is KGHSH and CDR2 is LQKENI. V lost 2 bases to trimming and J lost 3 bases; unmatched junction nucleotides: 1. The CDR3 region is CASSPGTDYNEQFF. CDR3 in DNA: TGTGCCAGCTCACCAGGGACAGACTACAATGAGCAGTTCTTC.

The J gene is TRBJ2-5, the V gene TRBV5-1; 10 bases align to TRBD1. The germline V gene has CDR1 SGHRS and CDR2 YFSETQ. The CDR3 covers 13 residues. With V trimmed by 5 bases and J by 3 bases, 1 base remained unmatched. The CDR3 here is CASRGTGEETQYF. The DNA of the CDR3 is TGCGCCAGCAGGGGGACAGGGGAAGAGACCCAGTACTTC.

This sequence joins TRBV29-1 and TRBJ1-5; weak D call: TRBD1 (5 bases). The CDR3 is made up of 13 amino acids. V gave up 3 bases and J gave up 5 bases, with 11 bases separating them. Germline assignment: CDR1 SQVTM and CDR2 ANQGSEA. The CDR3 nucleotides read TGCAGCGTTGAGGAGGGGCGGGATCAGCCCCAGCATTTT. Encoded protein: CSVEEGRDQPQHF.

This chain uses TRBV7-2 with TRBJ1-1, with D possibly matching TRBD1 (6 bases). The CDR3 consists of 14 residues. Germline CDR1 and CDR2: SGHTA and FQGNSA. Trimming removed 5 bases from V and 1 base from J, with 11 bases in between. The CDR3 region is CASSAGQTNTEAFF. DNA of the CDR3: TGTGCCAGCAGCGCTGGACAGACGAACACTGAAGCTTTCTTT.

The rearrangement links TRBV5-1 to TRBJ2-2; TRBD2 aligns across 13 bases. Per the germline V gene, CDR1 is SGHRS and CDR2 is YFSETQ. Unmatched junction bases numbered 2, after V lost 3 bases and J lost 6 bases. There are 15 residues in the CDR3. The CDR3 sequence is CASSWTSGGPGELFF. The CDR3 nucleotides read TGCGCCAGCAGCTGGACTAGCGGGGGTCCCGGGGAGCTGTTTTTT.

This chain joins TRBV9 and TRBJ1-1; D is possibly TRBD1 (6 bases). The length of the CDR3 is 17 residues. Germline V gene lookup returns CDR1 SGDLS and CDR2 YYNGEE. Trimming pared 0 bases from V and 0 bases from J, leaving 15 bases between. CDR3: CASSVALRQEMNTEAFF. The CDR3 DNA follows: TGTGCCAGCAGCGTAGCTTTGAGACAGGAAATGAACACTGAAGCTTTCTTT.

This rearrangement joins TRBV29-1 to TRBJ2-5, with a tentative D call TRBD1 (5 bases). V gave up 0 bases and J gave up 5 bases, with 10 bases separating them. The CDR3 extends over 13 amino acids. The germline V gene has CDR1 SQVTM and CDR2 ANQGSEA. The CDR3 nucleotides read TGCAGCGTTGAAGAATTTCCAGGGGAGACCCAGTACTTC. Its protein is CSVEEFPGETQYF.

This sequence joins TRBV19 and TRBJ2-7, with D tentatively TRBD1 (5 bases). This CDR3 is built from 16 residues. CDR1 is LNHDA, CDR2 SQIVND, per germline (reference sequence). Trimming removed 4 bases at V and 2 bases at J, with 18 bases between. The CDR3 protein is CASSKLRGGEAYEQYF. DNA for the CDR3: TGTGCCAGTAGTAAATTAAGGGGTGGCGAGGCCTACGAGCAGTACTTC.

The rearrangement uses TRBV10-3 and TRBJ2-7, with 8 bases lining up with TRBD1. This CDR3 has 15 amino acids. In germline, CDR1 is ENHRY, CDR2 SYGVKD. V was clipped by 4 bases and J by 6 bases; unmatched bases: 11. The CDR3 loop is CAISGRTGWGTEQYF. DNA for the CDR3: TGTGCCATCAGTGGAAGGACAGGGTGGGGAACCGAGCAGTACTTC.

The J gene is TRBJ1-1, the V gene TRBV5-1, with D unresolved. Trimming shortened V by 0 bases and J by 2 bases, and 8 bases separated the two germline ends. The CDR3 totals 14 residues. Germline lookup yields CDR1 SGHRS and CDR2 YFSETQ. The CDR3 DNA sequence: TGCGCCAGCAGCTTGGGAGCGGTAAACACTGAAGCTTTCTTT. Protein product: CASSLGAVNTEAFF.

This chain links TRBV6-5 with TRBJ2-7; no clear D gene. V dropped 2 bases and J dropped 6 bases, with 8 bases sitting between them. This CDR3 is built from 12 residues. Germline CDR1 is MNHEY and CDR2 is SVGAGI. The CDR3 sequence is CASSYPSGEQYF. The DNA for the CDR3 is TGTGCCAGCAGTTACCCGTCGGGCGAGCAGTACTTC.

The chain combines TRBV2 with TRBJ1-2; 9 bases agree with TRBD1. Germline CDR1 and CDR2: SNHLY and FYNNEI. V lost 7 bases to trimming and J lost 6 bases; unmatched junction nucleotides: 12. The length of the CDR3 is 15 residues. The DNA for the CDR3 is TGTGCCAGCATTTTAGACACAGGGGGCGCCGATGGCTACACCTTC. Its protein product is CASILDTGGADGYTF.

This clone was seen a single time. This rearrangement joins TRBV7-7 to TRBJ2-5; 9 positions match TRBD1. The V gene's germline CDR1 is SSHAT and CDR2 FNYEAQ (reference sequence). CDR3 length: 14 residues. J was trimmed by 5 bases and V by 5 bases; bases with no gene match: 6. The CDR3 spells CASSQTGGAETQYF. The CDR3, as DNA: TGTGCCAGCAGCCAAACAGGGGGCGCGGAGACCCAGTACTTC.

V and J are TRBV7-3 and TRBJ2-3; 9 positions agree with TRBD2. Per germline, CDR1 SGHTA and CDR2 FQGTGA. This CDR3 is 14 amino acids long. After removal of 5 bases from V and 6 bases from J, the junction contained 6 bases not matched to a gene. The CDR3 DNA sequence: TGTGCCAGCAGCCTGGGACTAGCTGCTGATACGCAGTATTTT. Residues: CASSLGLAADTQYF.

The chain links TRBV12-5 to TRBJ1-1; 7 positions match TRBD1. V shed 4 bases and J 2 bases; nucleotides not matched to a gene: 1. This CDR3 contains 13 residues. Germline-derived CDR1 and CDR2 are LGHNT and FRNRAP. The CDR3 region has the DNA TGTGCTAGTGGTTGGGACAGCAACACTGAAGCTTTCTTT. As protein: CASGWDSNTEAFF.

This clone was counted only a few times. This chain connects TRBV5-4 to TRBJ2-6; 9 bases align to TRBD1. CDR3 length: 19 amino acids. CDR1 and CDR2 from the germline V gene are SGHNT and YYREEE (reference sequence). The V segment lost 2 bases and the J segment 0 bases; nucleotides outside the gene matches: 9. CDR3 nucleotides: TGTGCCAGCAGCTTTGGGTGGGGACAGGGCCTCTCTGGGGCCAACGTCCTGACTTTC. This codes for CASSFGWGQGLSGANVLTF. The complete variable domain, with remaining parts taken from reference TRBV5-4 and TRBJ2-6, reads ETGVTQSPTHLIKTRGQQVTLRCSSQSGHNTVSWYQQALGQGPQFIFQYYREEENGRGNFPPRFSGLQFPNYSSELNVNALELDDSALYLCASSFGWGQGLSGANVLTFGAGSRLTVL.

This clone was counted only a few times. This rearrangement joins TRBV19 to TRBJ1-2; the match to TRBD1 covers 7 bases. Germline V gene sequence: CDR1 LNHDA, CDR2 SQIVND (reference sequence). After removal of 5 bases from V and 4 bases from J, the junction contained 4 bases not matched to a gene. The CDR3 runs to 13 residues. CDR3 sequence (DNA): TGTGCCAGTAGTCCAACAGGGGCCTATGGCTACACCTTC. Translating it yields CASSPTGAYGYTF.

The chain couples TRBV28 to TRBJ2-2; 8 bases agree with TRBD2. The CDR3 runs 16 residues. V dropped 3 bases and J dropped 4; count of bases not matched to a gene: 7. In germline, CDR1 is MDHEN, CDR2 SYDVKM. CDR3 coding DNA: TGTGCCAGCAGTTTCGGAGCGGGAGTCATCACCGGGGAGCTGTTTTTT. It yields the protein CASSFGAGVITGELFF. Full variable domain (remainder filled in from reference TRBV28 and TRBJ2-2): DVKVTQSSRYLVKRTGEKVFLECVQDMDHENMFWYRQDPGLGLRLIYFSYDVKMKEKGDIPEGYSVSREKKERFSLILESASTNQTSMYLCASSFGAGVITGELFFGEGSRLTVL.

This chain uses TRBV19 with TRBJ1-5, with D possibly being TRBD1 (5 bases). Trimming cost V 7 bases and J 1 base, with 20 bases left between them. Germline V lookup: CDR1 LNHDA, CDR2 SQIVND (reference sequence). The CDR3 covers 17 residues. This CDR3 reads CASTPWAGPGSNQPQHF. As DNA, the CDR3 is TGTGCCAGTACCCCATGGGCAGGGCCAGGGAGCAATCAGCCCCAGCATTTT.

The chain combines TRBV2 with TRBJ2-5; no clear D. V dropped 6 bases and J dropped 4 bases, with 9 bases sitting between them. Germline CDR1 SNHLY, CDR2 FYNNEI. CDR3 length: 12 amino acids. The CDR3 reads CASSFRIETQYF. CDR3 DNA: TGTGCCAGCAGCTTCAGGATAGAGACCCAGTACTTC.